This TCR beta chain was identified during a study of OX40 agonist ivuxolimab in advanced cancers. Findings and limits, study-wide: More expanded clones were seen, on average, in CD8+ T cells than in CD4+. Normalized T-cell clonal expansion was also low in a subset of nonresponders.

Measured with immunoSEQ multiplex PCR; TCRdb has only the in-frame clones, and not every one. This table has around 76,000 clones, 70% to 90% appearing once. Remarks on this clone: As yet, its antigen is unknown.

Trimming removed 3 bases at V and 4 bases at J, with 12 bases between. Germline CDR1 is KGHSH and CDR2 is LQKENI. The CDR3 is 14 residues long. The rearrangement uses TRBV18 and TRBJ2-5; possibly TRBD1 for D (7 bases). This receptor was identified in an adult with an advanced solid tumor such as melanoma, head and neck, liver or kidney cancer. Sequenced here: CD4+ or CD8+ T cells sorted from blood, sampled in a trial of the OX40 agonist ivuxolimab. CDR3 sequence: CASSPQGGVETQYF. The CDR3 DNA reads as TGTGCCAGCTCACCGCAGGGGGGAGTAGAGACCCAGTACTTC.